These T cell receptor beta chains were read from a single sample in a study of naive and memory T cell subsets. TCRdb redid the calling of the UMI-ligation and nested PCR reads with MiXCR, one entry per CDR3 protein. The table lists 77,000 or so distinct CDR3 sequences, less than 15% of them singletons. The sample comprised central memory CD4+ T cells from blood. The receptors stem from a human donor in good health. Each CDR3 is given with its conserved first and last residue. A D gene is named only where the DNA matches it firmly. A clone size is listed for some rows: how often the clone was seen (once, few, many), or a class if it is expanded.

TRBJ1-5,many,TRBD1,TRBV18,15,CASSTGTGETQPQHF,TGTGCCAGCTCAACCGGGACAGGTGAAACCCAGCCCCAGCATTTT
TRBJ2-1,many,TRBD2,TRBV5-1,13,CASSFREDWEQFF,TGCGCCAGCAGCTTTCGGGAGGATTGGGAGCAGTTCTTC
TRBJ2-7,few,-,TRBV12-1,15,CASSFGRREPYEQYF,TGTGCCAGCAGCTTTGGACGGCGGGAGCCCTACGAGCAGTACTTC
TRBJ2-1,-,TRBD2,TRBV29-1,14,CSVRLAGEHNEQFF,TGCAGCGTGAGACTAGCGGGAGAACACAATGAGCAGTTCTTC
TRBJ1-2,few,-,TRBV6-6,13,CASSYRGDDGYTF,TGTGCCAGCAGTTACAGGGGTGACGATGGCTACACCTTC
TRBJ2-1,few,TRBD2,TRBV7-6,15,CASSLAPGGYNEQFF,TGTGCCAGCAGCTTAGCGCCCGGGGGGTACAATGAGCAGTTCTTC
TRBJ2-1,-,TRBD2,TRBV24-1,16,CATSNSLAGGRNEQFF,TGTGCCACCAGTAACAGCCTAGCGGGAGGTAGGAATGAGCAGTTCTTC
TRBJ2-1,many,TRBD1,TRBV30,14,CAWGGDRVYNEQFF,TGTGCCTGGGGGGGGGACAGGGTATACAATGAGCAGTTCTTC
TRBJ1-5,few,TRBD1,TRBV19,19,CASSDHLPNRGLSNQPQHF,TGTGCCAGTAGTGATCATTTACCAAACAGGGGCCTAAGCAATCAGCCCCAGCATTTT
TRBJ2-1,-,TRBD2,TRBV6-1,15,CASRTGTSVYNEQFF,TGTGCCAGCAGGACCGGGACTAGCGTCTACAATGAGCAGTTCTTC
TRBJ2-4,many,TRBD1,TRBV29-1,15,CSVEGARGAKNIQYF,TGCAGCGTTGAAGGAGCCAGGGGGGCCAAAAACATTCAGTACTTC
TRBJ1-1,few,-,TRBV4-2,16,CASSPTPQGLNTEAFF,TGTGCCAGCAGCCCGACCCCACAGGGTTTGAACACTGAAGCTTTCTTT
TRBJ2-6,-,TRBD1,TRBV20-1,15,CSARAQGTGANVLTF,TGCAGTGCTAGAGCACAGGGGACTGGGGCCAACGTCCTGACTTTC
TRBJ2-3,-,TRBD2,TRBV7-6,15,CASSSWTSGTDTQYF,TGTGCCAGCAGCTCTTGGACTAGCGGCACAGATACGCAGTATTTT
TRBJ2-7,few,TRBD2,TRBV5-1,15,CASSPGTGLVSAEYF,TGCGCCAGCAGCCCGGGTACGGGACTAGTTTCGGCGGAGTACTTC
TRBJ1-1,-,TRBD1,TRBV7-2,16,CASSLNPGGVNTEAFF,TGTGCCAGCAGCTTAAACCCAGGGGGGGTGAACACTGAAGCTTTCTTT
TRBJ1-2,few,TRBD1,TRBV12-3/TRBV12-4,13,CASSYRDSRGYTF,TGTGCCAGCAGTTACCGGGACAGTCGAGGCTACACCTTC
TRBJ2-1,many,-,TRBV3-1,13,CASSQFLAGVQFF,TGTGCCAGCAGCCAATTCCTGGCCGGAGTGCAGTTCTTC
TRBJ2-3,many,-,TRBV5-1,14,CASSLARDTDTQYF,TGCGCCAGCAGCTTGGCCAGGGACACAGATACGCAGTATTTT
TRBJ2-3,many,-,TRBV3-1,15,CASSQGGSGLDTQYF,TGTGCCAGCAGCCAAGGGGGGAGTGGTTTGGATACGCAGTATTTT
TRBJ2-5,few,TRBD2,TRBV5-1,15,CASSSTREGRKTQYF,TGCGCCAGCAGTAGCACCCGGGAGGGCCGAAAGACCCAGTACTTC
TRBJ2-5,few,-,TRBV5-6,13,CASSLWAKETQYF,TGTGCCAGCAGCTTGTGGGCAAAAGAGACCCAGTACTTC
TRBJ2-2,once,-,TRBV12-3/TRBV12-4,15,CASSFTPWGTGELFF,TGTGCCAGCAGTTTTACACCCTGGGGCACCGGGGAGCTGTTTTTT
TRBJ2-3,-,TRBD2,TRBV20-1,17,CSAPGRASGSHTDTQYF,TGCAGTGCCCCCGGCCGGGCTAGCGGGTCTCACACAGATACGCAGTATTTT
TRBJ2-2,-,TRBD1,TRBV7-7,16,CASSETGAEDTGELFF,TGTGCCAGCAGCGAGACAGGGGCGGAGGACACCGGGGAGCTGTTTTTT
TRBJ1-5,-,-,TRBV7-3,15,CASSLTGANNQPQHF,TGTGCCAGCAGCTTAACAGGGGCGAACAATCAGCCCCAGCATTTT
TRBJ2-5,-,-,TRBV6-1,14,CASIRIGARETQYF,TGTGCCAGCATACGGATAGGGGCCCGAGAGACCCAGTACTTC
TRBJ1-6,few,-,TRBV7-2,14,CASSFELSNSPLHF,TGTGCCAGCAGCTTTGAGTTGTCTAATTCACCCCTCCACTTT
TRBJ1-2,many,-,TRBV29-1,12,CSAKRGDYGYTF,TGCAGCGCAAAGAGGGGAGACTATGGCTACACCTTC
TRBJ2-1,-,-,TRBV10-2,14,CASSEALGSSEQFF,TGCGCCAGCAGTGAGGCACTAGGTTCTTCTGAGCAGTTCTTC
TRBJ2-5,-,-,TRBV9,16,CASSVGLLAFEETQYF,TGTGCCAGCAGCGTGGGGCTTCTAGCGTTTGAAGAGACCCAGTACTTC
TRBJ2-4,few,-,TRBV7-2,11,CASSLGDIQYF,TGTGCCAGCAGCTTAGGAGACATTCAGTACTTC
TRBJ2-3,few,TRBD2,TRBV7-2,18,CASSLSFSSGTRSDTQYF,TGTGCCAGCAGCTTAAGTTTTTCGAGTGGGACTAGATCAGATACGCAGTATTTT
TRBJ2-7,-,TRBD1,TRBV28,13,CASSRGQPHEQYF,TGTGCCAGCAGTAGGGGACAGCCGCACGAGCAGTACTTC
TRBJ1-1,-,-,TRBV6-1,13,CAASWGFGTEAFF,TGTGCCGCAAGTTGGGGGTTTGGTACTGAAGCTTTCTTT
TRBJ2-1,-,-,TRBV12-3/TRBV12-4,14,CASSFGRGASEQFF,TGTGCCAGCAGTTTTGGTCGGGGGGCTAGTGAGCAGTTCTTC
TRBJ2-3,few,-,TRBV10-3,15,CAISGRGRGADTQYF,TGTGCCATCAGTGGACGGGGCAGGGGTGCGGATACGCAGTATTTT
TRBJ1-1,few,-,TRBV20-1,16,CSARGLGRREGTEAFF,TGCAGTGCTAGAGGTCTGGGCAGGAGGGAGGGCACTGAAGCTTTCTTT
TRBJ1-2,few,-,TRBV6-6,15,CASSYPLMNFYGYTF,TGTGCCAGCAGTTACCCCTTAATGAATTTCTATGGCTACACCTTC
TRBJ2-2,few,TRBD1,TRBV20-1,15,CSARLPGQGHGELFF,TGCAGTGCTAGATTACCGGGACAGGGGCACGGGGAGCTGTTTTTT
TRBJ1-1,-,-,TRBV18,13,CASSPTFGTEAFF,TGTGCCAGCTCACCCACGTTTGGCACTGAAGCTTTCTTT
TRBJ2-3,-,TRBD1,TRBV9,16,CASSARQGLDTDTQYF,TGTGCCAGCAGCGCAAGACAGGGATTGGACACAGATACGCAGTATTTT
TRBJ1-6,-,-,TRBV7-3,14,CASSSGTSNSPLHF,TGTGCCAGCAGCTCCGGGACATCTAATTCACCCCTCCACTTT
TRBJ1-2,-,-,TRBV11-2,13,CASSRQQGLGYTF,TGTGCCAGCAGCCGGCAACAGGGTTTGGGCTACACCTTC
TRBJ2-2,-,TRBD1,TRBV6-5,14,CASSRQGYTGELFF,TGTGCCAGCAGCCGACAGGGATACACCGGGGAGCTGTTTTTT
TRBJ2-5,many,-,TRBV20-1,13,CSASGPMGETQYF,TGCAGTGCTTCGGGACCCATGGGAGAGACCCAGTACTTC
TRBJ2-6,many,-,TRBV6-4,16,CASSDPTISGANVLTF,TGTGCCAGCAGTGACCCGACAATTTCTGGGGCCAACGTCCTGACTTTC
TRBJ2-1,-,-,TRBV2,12,CASSDPGRSPFF,TGTGCCAGCAGTGATCCCGGGAGATCCCCGTTCTTC
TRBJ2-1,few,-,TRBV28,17,CASSPRGSTVPNNEQFF,TGTGCCAGCAGTCCCCGAGGCTCCACTGTCCCAAACAATGAGCAGTTCTTC
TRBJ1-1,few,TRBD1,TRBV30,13,CAWMWTGRTEAFF,TGTGCCTGGATGTGGACAGGGAGGACTGAAGCTTTCTTT
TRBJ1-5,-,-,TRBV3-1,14,CASSQDLSNQPQHF,TGTGCCAGCAGCCAAGATTTAAGCAATCAGCCCCAGCATTTT
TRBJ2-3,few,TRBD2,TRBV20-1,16,CSASRAGDSSTDTQYF,TGCAGTGCTTCGCGGGCGGGGGACTCAAGCACAGATACGCAGTATTTT
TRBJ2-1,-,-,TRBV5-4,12,CASSLCPDEQFF,TGTGCCAGCAGCTTGTGCCCTGATGAGCAGTTCTTC